This T cell receptor (beta chain) came from a study of cytomegalovirus exposure and HLA in healthy donors. Study details: Of a few hundred genotyped donors, 80% to 85% grouped in the Caucasian-associated ancestry cluster. Study outcomes and limitations: Later genetic work tied a missense DCLRE1C variant to beta-chain V and J trimming. The study put some 160 TCR beta chains on its list as cytomegalovirus-associated. Presence/absence results assume similar sequencing depth per donor, which may not hold.

About this clone: The antigen is not known.

Primers for the PCR totalled 60 Vbeta and 13 Jbeta. Libraries were prepared by immunoSEQ multiplex PCR; TCRdb keeps only in-frame clonotypes and omits some of them. The sample records 25,000 to 40,000 clones, about 60% being singletons. The sequencing input was PBMCs. The receptor comes from a middle-aged man in good health and CMV-seropositive.

The chain's CDR3 is CASSQAPGQGADGYTF. In DNA form, the CDR3 reads TGCGCCAGCAGCCAAGCCCCTGGACAGGGGGCAGATGGCTACACCTTC. The chain combines TRBV4-1 with TRBJ1-2, with 11 bases that match TRBD1. The CDR3 is 16 amino acids. Germline V gene data show CDR1 as MGHRA and CDR2 as YSYEKL. V shed 1 base and J 6 bases; nucleotides not matched to a gene: 7.